The 18 T cell receptor beta chains below were found in one sample sequenced in a study of CD8+ T cells in alopecia areata. Treatment reported: oral pan-JAK inhibitor, 5-10 mg twice daily. RNA, once extracted, was reverse transcribed into cDNA for use as the sequencing template. Measured with immunoSEQ multiplex PCR; TCRdb has only the in-frame clones, and not every one. The sample shows about 76,000 clones, roughly 66% of them seen only once. This material consisted of CD8+ T cells sorted from blood, taken at week 24, from a patient treated with tofacitinib. These receptors came from a human donor with alopecia areata.

The gene calls are TRBV6-5 and TRBJ1-2, with a weak D call TRBD1 (6 bases). This CDR3 is 13 amino acids long. Trimming took off 7 bases at V and 5 bases at J, with 14 bases between the two ends. Per germline, CDR1 MNHEY and CDR2 SVGAGI. In DNA, the CDR3 is TGTGCCAGCAAGGACAGTAGGGATTATGGCTACACCTTC. The encoded protein is CASKDSRDYGYTF.

V gene TRBV7-2 combines with J gene TRBJ2-1; 11 bases match TRBD2. The CDR3 is 18 residues long. With 5 bases clipped from V and 4 bases from J, the junction kept 13 bases outside the gene matches. Germline lookup yields CDR1 SGHTA and CDR2 FQGNSA. CDR3 bases: TGTGCCAGCAGCCATCTGGGACTAGCGGCCCGCGGGTACAATGAGCAGTTCTTC. Amino acids: CASSHLGLAARGYNEQFF.

This rearrangement joins TRBV29-1 to TRBJ2-4; 11 bases align to TRBD1. The trim removed 2 bases at V and 3 bases at J, leaving 6 bases unmatched. Germline V gene data show CDR1 as SQVTM and CDR2 as ANQGSEA. This CDR3 comprises 16 residues. The CDR3 nucleotides are TGCAGCGTTGAACAGGACAGGGGGCCTGGCAAAAACATTCAGTACTTC. The encoded protein is CSVEQDRGPGKNIQYF. Filled out from reference TRBV29-1 and TRBJ2-4, the complete variable domain reads SAVISQKPSRDICQRGTSLTIQCQVDSQVTMMFWYRQQPGQSLTLIATANQGSEATYESGFVIDKFPISRPNLTFSTLTVSNMSPEDSSIYLCSVEQDRGPGKNIQYFGAGTRLSVL.

The chain links TRBV13 to TRBJ2-7, with D uncertain. In germline, CDR1 is PRHDT, CDR2 FYEKMQ (reference sequence). Deletions cut 3 bases from V and 6 bases from J, with 6 bases between. This CDR3 is built from 11 residues. Here the CDR3 DNA reads TGTGCCAGCAGCTTTGGCCCCGAGCAGTACTTC. The encoded protein is CASSFGPEQYF.

The CDR3 nucleotides are TGCGCCAGCAGCGGCGGCGGCAATCAGCCCCAGCATTTT. It translates to CASSGGGNQPQHF. The chain combines TRBV4-1 with TRBJ1-5; D gene unclear. CDR3 length equals 13 residues. Germline V gene lookup returns CDR1 MGHRA and CDR2 YSYEKL. V dropped 5 bases and J dropped 2 bases, with 7 bases sitting between them.

This clone was seen a few times. The J gene is TRBJ2-2, the V gene TRBV6-6, with a weak D call TRBD1 (6 bases). Germline V gene sequence: CDR1 MNHNY, CDR2 SVGAGI (reference sequence). There are 14 residues in the CDR3. Trimming left V 6 bases short and J 1 base short, with 9 bases between. In DNA, the CDR3 is TGTGCCAGCAGCCAGGACAGGAACACCGGGGAGCTGTTTTTT. Protein sequence: CASSQDRNTGELFF.

This chain uses TRBV11-2 with TRBJ2-3; D may match TRBD1 or TRBD2 (5 bases each). V was pared by 5 bases and J by 2 bases, with 20 bases between. This CDR3 has 17 amino acids. Germline loops: CDR1 SGHAT, CDR2 FQNNGV. CDR3 region: CASSSPRTLGPTDTQYF. As DNA, the CDR3 is TGTGCCAGCAGCAGCCCCCGGACGTTGGGACCCACAGATACGCAGTATTTT.

V usage is TRBV5-1 and J usage is TRBJ2-5; TRBD1 matches 10 bases. Germline CDR1 SGHRS, CDR2 YFSETQ. This CDR3 contains 16 residues. The J segment lost 5 bases and the V segment lost 1 base, leaving 8 bases of the junction unmatched. The CDR3 spells CASSLYWTGGNETQYF. CDR3 sequence (DNA): TGCGCCAGCAGCTTGTATTGGACAGGGGGAAACGAGACCCAGTACTTC.

The gene calls are TRBV23-1 and TRBJ2-1; 8 nucleotides align to TRBD1. TRBV23-1 is recorded as an ORF, its role being uncertain. The CDR3 totals 13 residues. Trimming at V came to 0 bases and at J to 9 bases, leaving 1 base not matched to a gene. The CDR3 nucleotides read TGCGCCAGCAGTCAATCGACAGGGGTTGAGCAGTTCTTC. It encodes CASSQSTGVEQFF.

This clone has just one count. J is TRBJ2-5 and V is TRBV13; 11 nucleotides agree with TRBD1. The J call may be in error: the DNA end matches TRBJ2-7 better. The CDR3 is 14 amino acids. Looked up from germline, CDR1 is PRHDT and CDR2 is FYEKMQ (reference sequence). The DNA for the CDR3 is TGTGCCAGCAGCACGGGACAGGGGGGCAACGAGCAGTACTTC. Translated: CASSTGQGGNEQYF.

The V gene is TRBV11-2, the J gene TRBJ2-5; D is perhaps TRBD2 (6 bases). Germline loops: CDR1 SGHAT, CDR2 FQNNGV. CDR3 length: 16 residues. The ends were cut back, 4 bases at V and 5 bases at J, with 20 bases in the middle. The CDR3 spells CASSSDYPRWLETQYF. The CDR3 bases are TGTGCCAGCAGCTCGGACTACCCCAGATGGTTGGAGACCCAGTACTTC. Full variable domain (rest looked up from reference TRBV11-2 and TRBJ2-5): EAGVAQSPRYKIIEKRQSVAFWCNPISGHATLYWYQQILGQGPKLLIQFQNNGVVDDSQLPKDRFSAERLKGVDSTLKIQPAKLEDSAVYLCASSSDYPRWLETQYFGPGTRLLVL.

The chain recombines TRBV29-1 with TRBJ1-2; D perhaps matches TRBD1 (6 bases). Deletions cut 3 bases from V and 0 bases from J, with 8 bases between. The CDR3 contains 13 residues. Per the germline V gene, CDR1 is SQVTM and CDR2 is ANQGSEA. The DNA of the CDR3 is TGCAGCGTTGAGGGGACAACTAACTATGGCTACACCTTC. As protein: CSVEGTTNYGYTF.

V usage is TRBV7-2 and J usage is TRBJ1-5; D unclear. Trimming removed 1 base from V and 0 bases from J, with 10 bases in between. There are 16 residues in the CDR3. Germline V gene sequence: CDR1 SGHTA, CDR2 FQGNSA. This chain's CDR3 is CASSLGTRISNQPQHF. The CDR3 DNA reads as TGTGCCAGCAGCTTAGGAACACGGATTAGCAATCAGCCCCAGCATTTT.

The chain couples TRBV11-2 to TRBJ2-7; TRBD2 agrees at 14 bases. Germline CDR1 is SGHAT and CDR2 is FQNNGV. The CDR3 extends over 15 amino acids. Trimming took 5 bases from V and 7 from J; bases not matched to a gene: 7. The CDR3 region has the DNA TGTGCCAGCAGCCCCGGGACTAGCGGGGGAGGTGAGCAGTACTTC. It codes for CASSPGTSGGGEQYF.

The rearrangement uses TRBV9 and TRBJ1-4, with D perhaps matching TRBD1 (5 bases). The CDR3 contains 17 residues. Germline lookup yields CDR1 SGDLS and CDR2 YYNGEE. V dropped 4 bases and J dropped 8 bases, with 24 bases sitting between them. As DNA, the CDR3 is TGTGCCAGCAGCTACGAGGGGATGGGATGGAAGGACGAAAAACTGTTTTTT. This encodes CASSYEGMGWKDEKLFF.

The genes are TRBV5-6 and TRBJ2-7; TRBD2 agrees at 7 bases. This CDR3 comprises 18 residues. V lost 4 bases, J lost 3 bases, and 19 bases stayed unmatched. The germline gives CDR1 SGHDT, CDR2 YYEEEE. Here the CDR3 reads CASSVEGWSSSGDYEQYF. The DNA of the CDR3 is TGTGCCAGCAGCGTGGAGGGTTGGTCGTCTAGCGGAGACTACGAGCAGTACTTC.

The V and J genes are TRBV19 and TRBJ1-2; D gene ambiguous. Germline V gene lookup returns CDR1 LNHDA and CDR2 SQIVND (reference sequence). CDR3 length: 12 amino acids. Trimming stripped 7 bases from V and 2 bases from J, with 8 bases between. CDR3 sequence reads: CASTDTNYGYTF. As DNA, the CDR3 is TGTGCCAGTACTGACACCAACTATGGCTACACCTTC.

This clone was recorded only once. The rearrangement uses TRBV5-1 and TRBJ1-2, with D possibly being TRBD1 (5 bases). The V gene lost 4 bases and the J gene lost 0 bases, with 13 bases spanning the gap. CDR3 length: 15 amino acids. The V gene's germline CDR1 is SGHRS and CDR2 YFSETQ. This CDR3 reads CASSGTGTSNYGYTF. The CDR3 DNA is TGCGCCAGCAGCGGTACCGGGACCTCTAACTATGGCTACACCTTC. Combining the CDR3 with reference TRBV5-1 and TRBJ1-2 gives the whole variable domain KAGVTQTPRYLIKTRGQQVTLSCSPISGHRSVSWYQQTPGQGLQFLFEYFSETQRNKGNFPGRFSGRQFSNSRSEMNVSTLELGDSALYLCASSGTGTSNYGYTFGSGTRLTVV.